This T cell receptor (beta chain) came from a study of PD-L1 blockade in urothelial cancer (dated by TCRdb to about 2017). About the investigation overall: Every patient began therapy in about 2014 and was given atezolizumab 1,200 mg intravenously every 3 weeks. About 90% of the 29 patients were identified as males with urothelial cancer of bladder origin, and a prior smoking history was reported by 18 of 29 patients. Patients had an ECOG performance status of 0 or 1 and had received between 0 and 3 prior chemotherapy regimens. Blood samples were analyzed at 3 weeks after treatment start (second dose) and at 6 weeks after treatment start. Blood samples gave median yields of 141,255 T cells and tens of thousands of unique TCRs, along with a median clonality of roughly 0.08. Somatic, immune and clinical correlates of response to PD-L1 blockade with atezolizumab in urothelial cancer were the focus of an exploratory multi-omic analysis. Pretreatment tumor samples, along with matched peripheral blood collected serially before and after atezolizumab treatment, underwent TCR sequencing. Durable clinical benefit was defined as a progression-free survival longer than 6 months, and TCR features were additionally tested against progression-free survival and overall survival. In the same patients, pretreatment tumors underwent whole exome sequencing and RNA sequencing in addition to TCR sequencing. Fewer than ten patients reached durable clinical benefit, while 15 to 25 patients did not. Pretreatment blood TCR-seq was available for about 30 patients, at least one posttreatment blood collection was obtained for about 25 patients, and tumor TCR-seq was available for about 25 patients. Beyond this particular receptor, the publication reports: Because the sample size was small (n ≈ 30) and many exploratory analyses were performed, the results are intended to be hypothesis-generating. Among patients with durable benefit, tumor-associated TCR clones showed greater expansion in peripheral blood 3 weeks after treatment started (n of about 20, p = 0.022). A pretreatment peripheral blood TCR clonality below the median was linked to improved progression-free and overall survival.

The CDR3 has 12 amino acids, counting the end cysteine and phenylalanine. Kept here is only the CDR3 DNA, which spans 36 bases and is read in frame from base 1. At the junction V is shortened by 10 bases and J by 7 bases; bases outside the gene matches: 5. For CDR1 and CDR2, the germline V gene (reference sequence) lists LNHDA and SQIVND. The sample holds a few counts of this clone. No antigen is known for it. Qualities for individual bases were not recorded, and no much larger clone is one base off. The time point label, as the study defines it: peripheral blood 6 weeks after treatment start. The cohort comprised 25 to 35 patients with locally advanced or metastatic urothelial carcinoma treated at Memorial Sloan Kettering on a trial protocol. Peripheral blood mononuclear cells were collected from each patient pretreatment and during treatment, giving between 1 and 8 total time points per patient. The Qiagen DNeasy Blood extraction kit was used to purify genomic DNA from total PBMCs and tumor samples. PBMCs were collected pretreatment and during treatment, and were isolated and stored as previously described.

Each PCR received spiked-in synthetic TCR analog templates so that absolute template abundance could be estimated from read counts. Using the immunoSEQ assay, TCRbeta CDR3 regions were amplified from genomic DNA with bias-controlled V and J gene primers. Sequencing of rearranged TCRbeta segments was performed at approximately 20X coverage. In the paper's pipeline: Sequencing errors were corrected by clustering and CDR3s were annotated against IMGT to assign V, D and J genes. Downstream analyses used only productive TCRbeta rearrangements, leaving out any out-of-frame or stop-codon sequences. Clonality was computed as one minus Shannon entropy normalized by the log of the number of unique productive sequences. Clones differing between time points or between blood and tumor were identified by Fisher's exact test with Benjamini-Hochberg correction at adjusted p below 0.01. This is the immuneACCESS table as TCRdb keeps it, with only in-frame sequences that have V and J called. A part of the clones is gone; compared with another copy, unresolved V genes explain less than half, and the rest is unexplained. The V and J calls and clone size are taken from that table; D and trimming were inferred from the DNA. A total of 100,000 to 150,000 clones appear in this sample, 86% of them only once. The ten largest clones capture 2.4% of the sample.

Recombination linked TRBV19 to TRBJ2-4; 9 middle bases align to TRBD2. The TCR was taken from a man over 45 with urothelial cancer. This specimen was PBMCs, taken around atezolizumab (anti-PD-L1) treatment. DNA sequence: TGTGCCACAGCGGGAGGAGGGAACATTCAGTACTTC. It codes for CATAGGGNIQYF.